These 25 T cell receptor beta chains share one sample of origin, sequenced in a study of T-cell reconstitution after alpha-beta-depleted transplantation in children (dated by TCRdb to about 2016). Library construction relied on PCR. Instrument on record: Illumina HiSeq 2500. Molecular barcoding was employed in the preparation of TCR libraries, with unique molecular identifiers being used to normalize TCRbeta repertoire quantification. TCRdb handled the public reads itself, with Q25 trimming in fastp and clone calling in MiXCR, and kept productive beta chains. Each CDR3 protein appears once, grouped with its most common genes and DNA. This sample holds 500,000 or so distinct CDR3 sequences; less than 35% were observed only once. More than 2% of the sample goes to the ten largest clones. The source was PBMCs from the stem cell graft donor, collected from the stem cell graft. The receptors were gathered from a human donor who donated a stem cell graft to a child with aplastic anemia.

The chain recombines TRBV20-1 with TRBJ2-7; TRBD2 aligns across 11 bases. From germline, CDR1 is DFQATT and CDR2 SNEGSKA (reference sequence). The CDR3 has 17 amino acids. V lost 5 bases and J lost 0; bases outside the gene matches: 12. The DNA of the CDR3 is TGCAGTGCTTCCGGGACTAGCGGTTCGCGGGGCTCCTACGAGCAGTACTTC. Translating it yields CSASGTSGSRGSYEQYF.

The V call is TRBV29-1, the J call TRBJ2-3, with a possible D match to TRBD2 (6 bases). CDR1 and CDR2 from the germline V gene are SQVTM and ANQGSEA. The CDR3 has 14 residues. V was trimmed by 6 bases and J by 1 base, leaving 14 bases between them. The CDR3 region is CSVAVSSGTDTQYF. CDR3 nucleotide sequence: TGCAGCGTGGCCGTATCTAGCGGCACAGATACGCAGTATTTT.

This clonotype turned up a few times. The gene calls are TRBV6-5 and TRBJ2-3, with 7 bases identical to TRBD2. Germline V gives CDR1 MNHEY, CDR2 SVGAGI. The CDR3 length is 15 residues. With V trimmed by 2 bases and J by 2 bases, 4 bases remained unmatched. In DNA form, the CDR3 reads TGTGCCAGCAGTTACCGTGGGAGGGCCACAGATACGCAGTATTTT. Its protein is CASSYRGRATDTQYF.

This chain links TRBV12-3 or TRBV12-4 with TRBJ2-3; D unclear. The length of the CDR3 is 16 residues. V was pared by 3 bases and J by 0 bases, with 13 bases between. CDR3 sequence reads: CASSLVPGVSTDTQYF. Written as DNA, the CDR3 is TGTGCCAGCAGTTTGGTCCCCGGCGTAAGCACAGATACGCAGTATTTT.

The chain's CDR3 is CSAPSGRASGANVLTF. CDR3 sequence (DNA): TGCAGTGCTCCAAGCGGGAGGGCCAGTGGGGCCAACGTCCTGACTTTC. The J gene is TRBJ2-6, the V gene TRBV20-1, with 10 bases identical to TRBD2. V was clipped by 5 bases and J by 3 bases; unmatched bases: 7. This CDR3 region has 16 residues. From germline, CDR1 is DFQATT and CDR2 SNEGSKA (reference sequence).

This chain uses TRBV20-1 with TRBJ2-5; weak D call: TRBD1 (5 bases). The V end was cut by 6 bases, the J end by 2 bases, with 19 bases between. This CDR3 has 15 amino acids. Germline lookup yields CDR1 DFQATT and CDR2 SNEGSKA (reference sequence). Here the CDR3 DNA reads TGCAGTGCCTGGGAACTTATGACAGTTCAAGAGACCCAGTACTTC. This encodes CSAWELMTVQETQYF.

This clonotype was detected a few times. DNA for the CDR3: TGTGCCAGCAGTTACTGGCGGAGGAGCTCTGGGGCCAACGTCCTGACTTTC. This sequence encodes CASSYWRRSSGANVLTF. This rearrangement joins TRBV6-2 or TRBV6-3 to TRBJ2-6, with D possibly matching TRBD2 (5 bases). Germline V lookup: CDR1 MNHEY, CDR2 SVGEGT. The CDR3 totals 17 residues. Trimming pared 1 base from V and 0 bases from J, leaving 10 bases between.

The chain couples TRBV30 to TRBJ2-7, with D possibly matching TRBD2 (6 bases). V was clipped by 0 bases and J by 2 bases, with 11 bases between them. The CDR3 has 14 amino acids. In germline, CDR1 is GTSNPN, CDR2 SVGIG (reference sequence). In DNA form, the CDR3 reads TGTGCCTGGAGTGTAGCTAGCGAAGCCTACGAGCAGTACTTC. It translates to CAWSVASEAYEQYF.

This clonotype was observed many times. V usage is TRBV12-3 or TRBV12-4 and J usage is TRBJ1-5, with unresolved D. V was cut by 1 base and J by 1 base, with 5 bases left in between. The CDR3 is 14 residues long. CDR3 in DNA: TGTGCCAGCAGTTTAGGAGCCAGCAATCAGCCCCAGCATTTT. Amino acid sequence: CASSLGASNQPQHF.

CDR3 nucleotides: TGTGCCAGCAGCTTGTTGGGAGATGGCAGCAATCAGCCCCAGCATTTT. Protein product: CASSLLGDGSNQPQHF. The gene calls are TRBV5-6 and TRBJ1-5; no reliable D call. The CDR3 loop spans 16 amino acids. The germline V gene has CDR1 SGHDT and CDR2 YYEEEE. Trimming removed 1 base from V and 1 base from J, with 12 bases in between.

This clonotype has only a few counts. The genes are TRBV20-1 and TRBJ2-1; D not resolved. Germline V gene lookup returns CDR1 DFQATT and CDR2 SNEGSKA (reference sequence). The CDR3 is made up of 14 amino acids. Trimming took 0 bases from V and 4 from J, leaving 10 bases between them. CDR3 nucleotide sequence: TGCAGTGCTAGAGATTGGAAGGAGTACAATGAGCAGTTCTTC. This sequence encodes CSARDWKEYNEQFF.

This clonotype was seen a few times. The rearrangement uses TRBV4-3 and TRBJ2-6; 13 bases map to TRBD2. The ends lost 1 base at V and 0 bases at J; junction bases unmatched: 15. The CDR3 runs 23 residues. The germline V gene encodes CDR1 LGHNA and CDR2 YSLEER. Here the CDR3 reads CASSQVHILGTSGIHSGANVLTF. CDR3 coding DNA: TGCGCCAGCAGCCAAGTTCACATACTCGGGACTAGCGGGATACACTCTGGGGCCAACGTCCTGACTTTC.

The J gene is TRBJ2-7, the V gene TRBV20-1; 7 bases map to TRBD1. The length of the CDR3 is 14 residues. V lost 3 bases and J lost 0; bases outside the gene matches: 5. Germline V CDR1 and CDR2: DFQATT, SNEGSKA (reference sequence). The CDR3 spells CSARPGTASYEQYF. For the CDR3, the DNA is TGCAGTGCTAGGCCTGGGACAGCCTCCTACGAGCAGTACTTC.

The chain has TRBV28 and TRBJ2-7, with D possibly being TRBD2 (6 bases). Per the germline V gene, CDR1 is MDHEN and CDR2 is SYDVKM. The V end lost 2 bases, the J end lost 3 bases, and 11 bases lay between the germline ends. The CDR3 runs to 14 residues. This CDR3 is CASSLRRELYEQYF. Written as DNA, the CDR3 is TGTGCCAGCAGTTTACGCCGGGAGCTCTACGAGCAGTACTTC.

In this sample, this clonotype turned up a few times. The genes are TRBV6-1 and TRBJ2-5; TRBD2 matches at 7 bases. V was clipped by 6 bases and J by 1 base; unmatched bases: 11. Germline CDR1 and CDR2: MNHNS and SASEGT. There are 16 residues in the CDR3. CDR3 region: CASSVRRGGPQETQYF. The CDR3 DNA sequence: TGTGCCAGCAGCGTGCGGAGGGGAGGGCCCCAAGAGACCCAGTACTTC.

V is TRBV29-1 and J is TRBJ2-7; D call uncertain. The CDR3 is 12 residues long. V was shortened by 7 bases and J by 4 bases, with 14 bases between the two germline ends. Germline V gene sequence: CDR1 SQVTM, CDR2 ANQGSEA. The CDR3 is CSAVSGDYEQYF. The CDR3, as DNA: TGCAGCGCCGTTTCGGGTGATTACGAGCAGTACTTC.

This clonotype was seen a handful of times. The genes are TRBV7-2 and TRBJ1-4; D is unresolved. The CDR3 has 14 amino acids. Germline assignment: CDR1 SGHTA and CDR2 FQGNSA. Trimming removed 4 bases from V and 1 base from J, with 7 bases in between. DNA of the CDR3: TGTGCCAGCAGCTATACCGTAACTAATGAAAAACTGTTTTTT. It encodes CASSYTVTNEKLFF.

CDR3 nucleotide sequence: TGTGCCAGCATCCCCCCCGGGTTTGGGACTGAAGCTTTCTTT. It specifies CASIPPGFGTEAFF. The chain carries TRBV27 and TRBJ1-1; D remains unclear. With 7 bases removed from V and 5 bases from J, the gap between germline ends came to 17 bases. This CDR3 is built from 14 residues. CDR1 MNHEY and CDR2 SMNVEV come from the germline V gene (reference sequence).

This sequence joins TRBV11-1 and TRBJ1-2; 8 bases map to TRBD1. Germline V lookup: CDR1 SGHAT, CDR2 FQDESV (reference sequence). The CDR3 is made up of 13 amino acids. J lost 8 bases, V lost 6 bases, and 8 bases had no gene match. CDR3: CASRLQGGKGYTF. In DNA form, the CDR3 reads TGTGCCAGCAGGTTACAGGGGGGAAAAGGCTACACCTTC.

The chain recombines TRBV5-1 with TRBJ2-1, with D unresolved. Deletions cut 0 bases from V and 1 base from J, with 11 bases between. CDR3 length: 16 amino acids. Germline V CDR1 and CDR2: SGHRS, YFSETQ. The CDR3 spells CASSLDATRSYNEQFF. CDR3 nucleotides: TGCGCCAGCAGCTTGGACGCGACACGATCCTACAATGAGCAGTTCTTC.

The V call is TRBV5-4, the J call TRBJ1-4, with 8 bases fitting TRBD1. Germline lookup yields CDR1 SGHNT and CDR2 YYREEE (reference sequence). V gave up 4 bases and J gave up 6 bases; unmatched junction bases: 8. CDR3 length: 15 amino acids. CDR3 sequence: CASSRTGTGDEKLFF. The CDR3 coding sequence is TGTGCCAGCAGCAGAACCGGGACAGGTGATGAAAAACTGTTTTTT.

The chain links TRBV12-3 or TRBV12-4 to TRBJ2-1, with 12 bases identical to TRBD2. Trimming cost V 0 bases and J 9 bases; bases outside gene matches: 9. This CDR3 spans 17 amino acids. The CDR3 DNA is TGTGCCAGCAGTTTAGCCGGACTAGCGGGGATGATCGGTGAGCAGTTCTTC. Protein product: CASSLAGLAGMIGEQFF.

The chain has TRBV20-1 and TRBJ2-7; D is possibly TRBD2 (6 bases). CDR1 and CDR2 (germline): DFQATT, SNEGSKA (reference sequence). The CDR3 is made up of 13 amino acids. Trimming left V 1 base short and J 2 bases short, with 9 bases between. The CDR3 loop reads CSARGGVAYEQYF. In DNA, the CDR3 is TGCAGTGCTAGAGGGGGGGTTGCCTACGAGCAGTACTTC.

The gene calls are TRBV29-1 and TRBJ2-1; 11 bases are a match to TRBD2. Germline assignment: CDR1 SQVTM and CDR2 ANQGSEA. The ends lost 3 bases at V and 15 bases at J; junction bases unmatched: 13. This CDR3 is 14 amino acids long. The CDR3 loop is CSVEVLAGGTEVFF. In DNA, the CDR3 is TGCAGCGTTGAGGTCCTAGCGGGAGGCACCGAGGTGTTCTTC.

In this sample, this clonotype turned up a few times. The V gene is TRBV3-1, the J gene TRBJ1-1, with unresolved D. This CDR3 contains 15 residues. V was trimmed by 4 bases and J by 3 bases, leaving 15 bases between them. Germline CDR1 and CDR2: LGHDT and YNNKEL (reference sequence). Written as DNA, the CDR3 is TGTGCCAGCAGCCGCCAACACCTGAGGGACACTGAAGCTTTCTTT. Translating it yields CASSRQHLRDTEAFF.